What follows are 12 T cell receptor beta chains derived from one specimen sequenced in a study of blood T cells in healthy people across ages. A second roughly 7 to 12 cycle PCR used barcoded and J-beta primers. TCRdb reanalysed the 5' RACE reads using MiXCR and keeps one entry per CDR3 protein. The repertoire holds around 1.5 million distinct CDR3 sequences, with around 55% as singletons. Input material: blood. The receptor source for this set is a young man in good health.

V is TRBV5-1 and J is TRBJ2-1; D gene uncertain. The germline V and J ends were trimmed by 5 bases and 13 bases, with 19 bases remaining between them. The CDR3 is made up of 13 amino acids. Germline V CDR1 and CDR2: SGHRS, YFSETQ. CDR3 sequence: CASSNRIQETQFF. CDR3 nucleotides: TGCGCCAGCAGTAACCGGATCCAAGAGACCCAGTTCTTC.

The chain employs TRBV20-1 and TRBJ1-2; 7 bases map to TRBD1. The V segment lost 3 bases and the J segment 2 bases; nucleotides outside the gene matches: 9. CDR1 is DFQATT and CDR2 is SNEGSKA in the germline V gene (reference sequence). This CDR3 is 15 amino acids long. The CDR3 DNA sequence: TGCAGTGCTAGTCGGCCAGGGGGTTCAAACTATGGCTACACCTTC. This sequence encodes CSASRPGGSNYGYTF.

This chain joins TRBV12-3 or TRBV12-4 and TRBJ2-1, with D perhaps TRBD2 (6 bases). V was pared by 4 bases and J by 3 bases, with 10 bases between. The CDR3 consists of 14 residues. The CDR3 sequence is CASSWGDIYNEQFF. CDR3 DNA: TGTGCCAGCAGTTGGGGGGATATCTACAATGAGCAGTTCTTC.

V and J are TRBV29-1 and TRBJ1-2; D is unclear. The CDR3 runs to 12 residues. Between the trimmed V and J ends, which lost 7 bases and 4 bases, there was a span of 13 bases. Germline V gives CDR1 SQVTM, CDR2 ANQGSEA. The CDR3 DNA reads as TGCAGCGCTCCAGCTGGGAGCTATGGCTACACCTTC. Its translation is CSAPAGSYGYTF.

A note on this clonotype: A junction end diverges from the germline sequence, so it may reflect a read error. The chain employs TRBV4-2 and TRBJ2-7; D may match TRBD1 or TRBD2 (6 bases each). Germline CDR1 is LGHNA and CDR2 is YNFKEQ. CDR3 size: 16 residues. The CDR3 sequence: CDSSQVLGGKSYEQYF. As DNA, the CDR3 is TGTGACAGCAGCCAAGTTCTGGGGGGCAAATCCTACGAGCAGTACTTC.

This rearrangement joins TRBV25-1 to TRBJ1-1, with D unclear. Germline lookup yields CDR1 MGHDK and CDR2 SYGVNS. The V end was cut by 3 bases, the J end by 1 base, with 9 bases between. The CDR3 runs 14 residues. The CDR3 sequence: CASSDVNSNTEAFF. In nucleotides, the CDR3 is TGTGCCAGCAGTGACGTCAACTCGAACACTGAAGCTTTCTTT.

This sequence joins TRBV27 and TRBJ1-1, with a tentative D call TRBD1 (6 bases). Germline lookup yields CDR1 MNHEY and CDR2 SMNVEV (reference sequence). V lost 5 bases and J lost 10, with 17 bases in between. The CDR3 runs 13 residues. As DNA, the CDR3 is TGTGCCAGCAGTCCTTCGTCGGGGGGCTTAGCTTTCTTT. Translated: CASSPSSGGLAFF.

This chain joins TRBV20-1 and TRBJ2-1, with unresolved D. In germline, CDR1 is DFQATT, CDR2 SNEGSKA (reference sequence). The length of the CDR3 is 14 residues. Trimming removed 1 base at V and 7 bases at J, with 14 bases between. The CDR3 loop is CSARARPAVNEQFF. CDR3 in DNA: TGCAGTGCTAGAGCTCGGCCGGCGGTAAATGAGCAGTTCTTC.

The V and J genes are TRBV4-1 and TRBJ1-1; D ambiguous. The germline V and J ends were trimmed by 1 base and 8 bases, with 11 bases remaining between them. From germline, CDR1 is MGHRA and CDR2 YSYEKL. The CDR3 is 13 amino acids. CDR3 DNA: TGCGCCAGCAGCCAAGGTTGGAGGGCCGAAGCTTTCTTT. Protein: CASSQGWRAEAFF.

This clonotype was found once. A junction boundary mismatches the germline segment, possibly from a read error. The rearrangement uses TRBV3-1 and TRBJ1-1; D ambiguous. The CDR3 sequence is 13 residues long. From germline, CDR1 is LGHDT and CDR2 YNNKEL (reference sequence). The DNA of the CDR3 is TGTGCCAGCAGCCGCGTCGGGAAAACTGAACCTTTCTTT. Translated, it gives CASSRVGKTEPFF.

The rearrangement links TRBV12-5 to TRBJ1-5, with TRBD1 matching over 7 bases. The germline V gene has CDR1 LGHNT and CDR2 FRNRAP. V shed 2 bases, J shed 2 bases, and the junction held 9 bases outside the gene matches. The CDR3 extends over 17 amino acids. DNA for the CDR3: TGTGCTAGTGGTTTGCCCAAGGACAGGTACGGCAATCAGCCCCAGCATTTT. It translates to CASGLPKDRYGNQPQHF.

The chain links TRBV7-6 to TRBJ1-5; D ambiguous. Trimming removed 4 bases from V and 3 bases from J, with 7 bases in between. The CDR3 runs 13 residues. Germline loops: CDR1 SGHVS, CDR2 FNYEAQ. The CDR3 coding sequence is TGTGCCAGCAGCTCCAGGCCCAATCAGCCCCAGCATTTT. Translated, it gives CASSSRPNQPQHF.